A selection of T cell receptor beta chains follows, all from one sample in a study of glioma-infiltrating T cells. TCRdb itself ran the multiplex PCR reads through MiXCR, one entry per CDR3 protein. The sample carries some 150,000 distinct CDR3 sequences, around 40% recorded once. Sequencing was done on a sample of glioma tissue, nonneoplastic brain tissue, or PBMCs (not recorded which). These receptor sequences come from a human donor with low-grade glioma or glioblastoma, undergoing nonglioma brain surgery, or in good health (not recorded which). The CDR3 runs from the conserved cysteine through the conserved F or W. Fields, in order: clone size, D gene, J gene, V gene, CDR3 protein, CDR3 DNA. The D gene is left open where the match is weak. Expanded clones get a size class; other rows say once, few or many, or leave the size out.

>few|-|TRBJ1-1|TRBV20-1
CSARALHWNTEAFF
TGCAGTGCTAGAGCCCTACACTGGAACACTGAAGCTTTCTTT
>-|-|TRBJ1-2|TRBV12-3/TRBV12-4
CASRQSSLYGYTF
TGTGCCAGCAGACAATCCTCTCTCTATGGCTACACCTTC
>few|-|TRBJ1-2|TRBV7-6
CASSSGRGGYTF
TGTGCCAGCAGCTCTGGACGTGGGGGCTACACCTTC
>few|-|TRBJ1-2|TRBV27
CATRPGSLPPLYGYTF
TGTGCCACTCGCCCAGGGTCCCTCCCTCCCCTTTATGGCTACACCTTC
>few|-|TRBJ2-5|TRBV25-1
CASSQEGGSYYF
TGTGCCAGCAGTCAAGAGGGGGGGTCCTATTACTTC
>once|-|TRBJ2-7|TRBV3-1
CASSPVGFMGSHEQYF
TGTGCCAGCAGCCCGGTTGGGTTCATGGGCTCCCACGAGCAGTACTTC
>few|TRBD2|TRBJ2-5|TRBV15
CATSRAPSGGETQYF
TGTGCCACCAGCAGAGCGCCTAGCGGGGGGGAGACCCAGTACTTC
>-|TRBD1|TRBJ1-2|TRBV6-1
CASSAQGDGGYTF
TGTGCCAGCAGTGCCCAGGGGGACGGAGGCTACACCTTC
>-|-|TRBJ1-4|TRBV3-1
CASSQEGAPLREKLFF
TGTGCCAGCAGCCAAGAGGGGGCACCCCTGAGAGAAAAACTGTTTTTT
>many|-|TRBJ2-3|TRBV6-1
CASSALTDTQYF
TGTGCCAGCAGTGCCCTCACAGATACGCAGTATTTT
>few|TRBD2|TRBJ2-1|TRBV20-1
CSARYLAGDYNEQFF
TGCAGTGCTAGATATCTAGCGGGGGATTACAATGAGCAGTTCTTC
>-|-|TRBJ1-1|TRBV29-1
CSAATVSDTEAFF
TGCAGCGCAGCGACAGTGTCGGACACTGAAGCTTTCTTT
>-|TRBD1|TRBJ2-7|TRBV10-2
CASSTPRQGRDEQYF
TGCGCCAGCAGTACCCCACGACAGGGGAGAGACGAGCAGTACTTC
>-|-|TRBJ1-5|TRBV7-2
CASSLNRDYSNHPQHF
TGCGCCAGCAGCCTCAACAGGGATTATAGCAATCATCCCCAGCATTTT
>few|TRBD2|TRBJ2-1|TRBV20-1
CSAQLAGGHNEQFF
TGCAGTGCCCAACTAGCGGGGGGGCACAATGAGCAGTTCTTC
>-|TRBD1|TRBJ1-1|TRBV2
CAGNGGGLGTEAFF
TGTGCCGGCAACGGAGGGGGCTTGGGCACTGAAGCTTTCTTT
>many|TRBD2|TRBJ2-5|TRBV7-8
CASSLAGTSIQETQYF
TGTGCCAGCAGCTTAGCCGGGACTAGCATTCAAGAGACCCAGTACTTC
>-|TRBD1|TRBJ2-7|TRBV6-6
CASSYGQVYEQYF
TGTGCCAGCAGTTACGGACAGGTCTACGAGCAGTACTTC
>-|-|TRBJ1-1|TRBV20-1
CSVLGSTAFF
TGCAGTGTCTTGGGGTCCACGGCTTTCTTT